The 27 T cell receptor beta chains below all came from one sample that was sequenced in a study of cytomegalovirus exposure and HLA in healthy donors (dated by TCRdb to about 2017). Library preparation was by the immunoSEQ multiplex PCR assay. For the multiplex PCR, a mixture combining 60 forward primers for TCR Vbeta segments and 13 reverse primers for TCR Jbeta segments was used. In its TCRdb copy, this immuneACCESS table keeps in-frame sequences only and misses some clones. Where compared with another copy, unresolved V genes explain less than half of these, and the others have no known cause. The sample table records about 210,000 clones; over 80% of these occur just once. Jointly, the top ten make up 10% of the sample. The specimen was PBMCs. These TCRs come from a woman in her forties or fifties in good health and CMV-seropositive.

This chain uses TRBV5-4 with TRBJ2-7; possibly TRBD1 for D (5 bases). CDR1 and CDR2 (germline): SGHNT, YYREEE (reference sequence). Trimming pared 3 bases from V and 5 bases from J, leaving 18 bases between. This CDR3 comprises 15 residues. CDR3 DNA sequence: TGTGCCAGCAGCTCTCGACAGAGGCCCCGGGACGAGCAGTACTTC. Its protein is CASSSRQRPRDEQYF. Full variable domain (missing parts from reference TRBV5-4 and TRBJ2-7): ETGVTQSPTHLIKTRGQQVTLRCSSQSGHNTVSWYQQALGQGPQFIFQYYREEENGRGNFPPRFSGLQFPNYSSELNVNALELDDSALYLCASSSRQRPRDEQYFGPGTRLTVT.

The chain links TRBV5-1 to TRBJ1-1; TRBD1 matches 9 bases. The CDR3 consists of 15 residues. Unmatched junction bases numbered 5, after V lost 1 base and J lost 4 bases. Germline CDR1 SGHRS, CDR2 YFSETQ. The CDR3 DNA is TGCGCCAGCAGCTTGCCGGGACAGGGAAGCACTGAAGCTTTCTTT. The encoded protein is CASSLPGQGSTEAFF.

The chain links TRBV5-1 to TRBJ1-2, with 9 bases that match TRBD1. This CDR3 contains 13 residues. CDR1 and CDR2 (germline): SGHRS, YFSETQ. Trimming removed 4 bases from V and 8 bases from J; junction bases left unmatched: 6. In nucleotides, the CDR3 is TGCGCCAGCAGCCCCTGGACAGGGGAGGGCTACACCTTC. Amino acids: CASSPWTGEGYTF.

The chain joins TRBV7-8 to TRBJ1-1; TRBD1 might be the D (5 bases). V lost 0 bases, J lost 11 bases, and 13 bases lay in between. The germline gives CDR1 SGHVS, CDR2 FQNEAQ. This CDR3 spans 13 amino acids. The CDR3 sequence is CASSLAVDNRAFF. CDR3 bases: TGTGCCAGCAGCTTAGCGGTGGACAATCGGGCTTTCTTT.

The rearrangement links TRBV4-2 to TRBJ1-1, with D unresolved. V was clipped by 0 bases and J by 0 bases, with 8 bases between them. CDR1 and CDR2 (germline): LGHNA, YNFKEQ. CDR3 length equals 15 residues. The CDR3 region is CASSQDEGLNTEAFF. The CDR3 DNA reads TGTGCCAGCAGCCAAGATGAGGGATTGAACACTGAAGCTTTCTTT.

The chain combines TRBV18 with TRBJ2-1; TRBD2 agrees at 10 bases. J lost 8 bases, V lost 0 bases, and 4 bases had no gene match. The CDR3 spans 15 residues. CDR1 and CDR2 (germline): KGHSH, LQKENI. CDR3 coding DNA: TGTGCCAGCTCACCACCCGGGACTAGCGTCCATGAGCAGTTCTTC. Translation: CASSPPGTSVHEQFF.

This clone was picked up one time. The chain combines TRBV5-1 with TRBJ1-6, with a possible D match to TRBD1 (5 bases). Germline V gives CDR1 SGHRS, CDR2 YFSETQ. This CDR3 has 14 amino acids. Trimming removed 4 bases at V and 6 bases at J, with 11 bases between. CDR3 region: CASSPGLINSPLHF. The CDR3 DNA follows: TGCGCCAGCAGCCCGGGACTAATTAATTCACCCCTCCACTTT.

The chain is built from TRBV2 and TRBJ2-1; 8 bases align to TRBD2. Germline CDR1 is SNHLY and CDR2 is FYNNEI. The CDR3 is 20 amino acids. V trimming: 5 bases; J trimming: 0 bases; junction bases outside the gene matches: 18. CDR3 DNA sequence: TGTGCCAGCAGTAATACTCTGTGGGAGCGGGGGAGCCGCTCCTACAATGAGCAGTTCTTC. Its translation: CASSNTLWERGSRSYNEQFF.

V is TRBV5-1 and J is TRBJ2-7; D unresolved. The CDR3 spans 13 residues. The germline V gene encodes CDR1 SGHRS and CDR2 YFSETQ. V was cut by 1 base and J by 3 bases, with 8 bases left in between. The CDR3 loop is CASSLRPSYEQYF. The CDR3 DNA reads TGCGCCAGCAGCTTGCGTCCCAGCTACGAGCAGTACTTC.

This chain connects TRBV27 to TRBJ1-2, with 11 positions matching TRBD1. After removal of 6 bases from V and 5 bases from J, the junction contained 8 bases not matched to a gene. CDR1 is MNHEY, CDR2 SMNVEV, per germline (reference sequence). CDR3 length equals 15 residues. As DNA, the CDR3 is TGTGCCAGCAGCATGGGAGGGACAGGGGGATATGGCTACACCTTC. This translates into CASSMGGTGGYGYTF.

This clone came up once. The chain couples TRBV19 to TRBJ2-7; 9 bases agree with TRBD2. CDR1 and CDR2 (germline): LNHDA, SQIVND (reference sequence). This CDR3 is 15 amino acids long. The trim removed 10 bases at V and 6 bases at J, leaving 16 bases unmatched. This chain's CDR3 is CATDTGRGGVSEQYF. CDR3 nucleotides: TGTGCCACCGACACCGGGCGGGGGGGCGTGTCCGAGCAGTACTTC. The variable domain in full, completed from reference TRBV19 and TRBJ2-7, reads DGGITQSPKYLFRKEGQNVTLSCEQNLNHDAMYWYRQDPGQGLRLIYYSQIVNDFQKGDIAEGYSVSREKKESFPLTVTSAQKNPTAFYLCATDTGRGGVSEQYFGPGTRLTVT.

The V and J genes are TRBV29-1 and TRBJ2-1; the D gene is possibly TRBD2 (6 bases). Germline loops: CDR1 SQVTM, CDR2 ANQGSEA. The CDR3 sequence is 13 residues long. The germline V and J ends were trimmed by 6 bases and 8 bases, with 17 bases remaining between them. The CDR3 here is CSVPPIGSHEQFF. CDR3 in DNA: TGCAGCGTCCCCCCGATCGGGAGCCATGAGCAGTTCTTC.

The gene calls are TRBV6-5 and TRBJ2-7; a weak D match, TRBD2 (5 bases). V was cut by 6 bases and J by 5 bases, with 17 bases left in between. This CDR3 is built from 14 residues. The V gene's germline CDR1 is MNHEY and CDR2 SVGAGI. The CDR3 reads CASRPGFSVHEQYF. CDR3 nucleotides: TGTGCCAGCAGGCCGGGGTTTTCCGTCCACGAGCAGTACTTC.

The J gene is TRBJ1-3, the V gene TRBV6-5, with 7 bases fitting TRBD1. Trimming took 7 bases from V and 4 from J; bases not matched to a gene: 7. CDR1 is MNHEY and CDR2 is SVGAGI in the germline V gene. This CDR3 contains 14 residues. CDR3 bases: TGTGCCAGCAATGACAGGGCGGCAGGAAACACCATATATTTT. Residues: CASNDRAAGNTIYF.

The CDR3 protein is CASSPEGLQYF. CDR3 DNA: TGTGCCAGCAGCCCGGAGGGACTTCAGTACTTC. This chain uses TRBV7-2 with TRBJ2-4; D perhaps matches TRBD2 (6 bases). V was trimmed by 5 bases and J by 11 bases, leaving 10 bases between them. CDR1 and CDR2 (germline): SGHTA, FQGNSA. The CDR3 is 11 amino acids.

The chain links TRBV28 to TRBJ1-4; 7 bases align to TRBD1. CDR3 size: 15 residues. Unmatched junction bases numbered 4, after V lost 6 bases and J lost 0 bases. Germline CDR1 MDHEN, CDR2 SYDVKM. CDR3 nucleotides: TGTGCCAGCAGCCAGGGGGATACAACTAATGAAAAACTGTTTTTT. Translation gives CASSQGDTTNEKLFF.

CDR3 amino acids: CATSSRGTEAFF. The CDR3 DNA sequence: TGTGCCACCAGCAGCAGGGGTACTGAAGCTTTCTTT. The V and J genes are TRBV15 and TRBJ1-1; a possible D gene is TRBD1 (6 bases). The germline V gene encodes CDR1 LNHNV and CDR2 YYDKDF (reference sequence). CDR3 length: 12 residues. V was pared by 3 bases and J by 5 bases, with 7 bases between.

J is TRBJ2-7 and V is TRBV18; 7 nucleotides align to TRBD1. Per the germline V gene, CDR1 is KGHSH and CDR2 is LQKENI. This CDR3 has 16 residues. J lost 3 bases, V lost 4 bases, and 12 bases had no gene match. The CDR3 nucleotides read TGTGCCAGCTCACTAAGCCGACAGAGACAGGGCTACGAGCAGTACTTC. Its protein product is CASSLSRQRQGYEQYF.

This rearrangement joins TRBV11-2 to TRBJ2-5; 12 nucleotides match TRBD2. With V trimmed by 2 bases and J by 5 bases, 6 bases remained unmatched. The CDR3 has 16 amino acids. Germline V CDR1 and CDR2: SGHAT, FQNNGV. The CDR3 coding sequence is TGTGCCAGCAGCTTAAATCTAGCGGGGGGGCCGGAGACCCAGTACTTC. This sequence encodes CASSLNLAGGPETQYF.

This clone was picked up a small number of times. CDR3 nucleotide sequence: TGTGCCAGCAGTCTACAGGGGGCCGGGGAGCTGTTTTTT. It yields the protein CASSLQGAGELFF. The chain uses TRBV2 and TRBJ2-2, with TRBD1 matching over 8 bases. The CDR3 totals 13 residues. Germline-derived CDR1 and CDR2 are SNHLY and FYNNEI. Trimming took 5 bases from V and 6 from J; bases not matched to a gene: 2.

This chain uses TRBV10-3 with TRBJ2-1, with D maybe TRBD2 (5 bases). Trimming pared 0 bases from V and 4 bases from J, leaving 10 bases between. CDR1 and CDR2 from the germline V gene are ENHRY and SYGVKD. The CDR3 covers 15 residues. The CDR3 DNA follows: TGTGCCATCAGTGAGTCGGGTCGAGGGTACAATGAGCAGTTCTTC. It yields the protein CAISESGRGYNEQFF.

The rearrangement joins TRBV30 to TRBJ2-3; D is uncertain. Deletions cut 0 bases from V and 8 bases from J, with 12 bases between. Germline values: CDR1 GTSNPN, CDR2 SVGIG (reference sequence). The CDR3 consists of 13 residues. Here the CDR3 DNA reads TGTGCCTGGAGTGTGAACCCATCGGGTACGCAGTATTTT. Its translation is CAWSVNPSGTQYF.

The chain recombines TRBV5-4 with TRBJ2-1; the D is unclear. Germline CDR1 is SGHNT and CDR2 is YYREEE (reference sequence). The CDR3 extends over 15 amino acids. V gave up 1 base and J gave up 1 base, with 9 bases separating them. This chain's CDR3 is CASSLSSTSYNEQFF. CDR3 bases: TGTGCCAGCAGCTTGTCTAGTACGTCCTACAATGAGCAGTTCTTC.

In this sample, this clone turned up once. J is TRBJ1-2 and V is TRBV30; weak D call: TRBD1 (5 bases). Deletions cut 2 bases from V and 6 bases from J, with 13 bases between. There are 13 residues in the CDR3. The germline V gene encodes CDR1 GTSNPN and CDR2 SVGIG (reference sequence). The DNA of the CDR3 is TGTGCCTGGAGTCGTACCCAGGGTAATGGCTACACCTTC. Protein: CAWSRTQGNGYTF. The entire variable domain, with the rest obtained from reference TRBV30 and TRBJ1-2, is as follows: SQTIHQWPATLVQPVGSPLSLECTVEGTSNPNLYWYRQAAGRGLQLLFYSVGIGQISSEVPQNLSASRPQDRQFILSSKKLLLSDSGFYLCAWSRTQGNGYTFGSGTRLTVV.

This chain links TRBV9 with TRBJ2-5, with 16 bases fitting TRBD2. After removal of 0 bases from V and 4 bases from J, the junction contained 6 bases not matched to a gene. This CDR3 has 18 residues. Germline V CDR1 and CDR2: SGDLS, YYNGEE. CDR3 residues: CASSVEGTSGGARETQYF. The CDR3 nucleotides are TGTGCCAGCAGCGTAGAGGGGACTAGCGGGGGGGCCCGAGAGACCCAGTACTTC.

This chain uses TRBV5-1 with TRBJ2-2; the D gene is possibly TRBD1 (5 bases). Germline V gives CDR1 SGHRS, CDR2 YFSETQ. This CDR3 contains 16 residues. The V and J ends lost 6 bases and 0 bases respectively, with 15 bases between them. The CDR3 coding sequence is TGCGCCAGCACAGCTTCAGGGCTCCCGAACACCGGGGAGCTGTTTTTT. Protein: CASTASGLPNTGELFF.

This sequence joins TRBV19 and TRBJ1-4, with 9 bases fitting TRBD1. This CDR3 is 14 amino acids long. Germline V CDR1 and CDR2: LNHDA, SQIVND (reference sequence). Germline trimming cut 8 bases from V and 5 bases from J; bases unmatched to any gene: 6. The DNA for the CDR3 is TGTGCCAGTTCCACCGGGACAGGGAATGAAAAACTGTTTTTT. It codes for CASSTGTGNEKLFF.